What follows describes a single TCR beta chain. This sample was included in a study of blood T cell repertoires in COVID-19. Study background: Sources were T cells, B-cell-depleted T cells, or PBMCs; the material itself was cDNA or gDNA.

The CDR3 totals 17 residues. CDR1 and CDR2 (germline): MNHNS, SASEGT. V lost 2 bases to trimming and J lost 3 bases; unmatched junction nucleotides: 8. The table came from immunoSEQ multiplex PCR; TCRdb's copy has only in-frame clones and leaves some out. Found here are about 220,000 clones, 80% to 90% of them singletons; the top ten hold approximately 7.4%. The chain uses TRBV6-1 and TRBJ2-7; 12 bases agree with TRBD2. The sequenced material came from peripheral blood. This TCR was recovered from a woman aged 50 to 60 with acute or convalescent COVID-19. The CDR3 nucleotides are TGTGCCAGCAGTGAAACGGCTAGCGGGAGGGCCCGCTACGAGCAGTACTTC. Residues: CASSETASGRARYEQYF.